This note documents a single T cell receptor beta chain sequence. The entry originates in a study of spatial heterogeneity in lung cancer. Study summary: Each time, sequencing found more beta-chain sequences than alpha-chain sequences. For the average unique TCR and UMI combination, more than 8.5 occurrences appeared in raw reads.

Unique molecular identifiers tagged every individual TCR cDNA molecule. TCRdb reprocessed the 5' RACE reads with MiXCR, giving one entry per CDR3 protein. The repertoire holds roughly 80,000 distinct CDR3 sequences, with around 7.8% as singletons. The sample's time point: sample taken at primary tumor resection. Unsorted whole RNA samples from tumor, nontumor lung or frozen PBMC were sequenced. Trimming pared 5 bases from V and 2 bases from J, leaving 4 bases between. The germline gives CDR1 SEHNR, CDR2 FQNEAQ (reference sequence). The length of the CDR3 is 13 residues. The chain is built from TRBV7-9 and TRBJ2-6; D is unclear. The source of this sequence is a male donor with early-stage non-small cell lung cancer. The sequences come from PBMCs, collected at surgery. The CDR3 bases are TGTGCCAGCAGCCTTACTGGGGCCAACGTCCTGACTTTC. Amino acid sequence: CASSLTGANVLTF.